This passage covers 14 T cell receptor beta chains from one sample sequenced in a study of CD8 T cells in Susac syndrome. Reverse transcription of roughly 0.5 to 1 ug RNA was carried out with random hexamers. TCRdb used MiXCR to reprocess the immunoSEQ multiplex PCR reads, holding one entry per CDR3 protein. The profile covers some 170,000 distinct CDR3 sequences, with approximately 94% appearing a single time and 0.075% to 0.095% taken by the ten largest. Material: CD4+ T cells from PBMCs. Source of these receptors: a human donor with multiple sclerosis.

The chain has TRBV10-3 and TRBJ2-5, with D perhaps TRBD2 (6 bases). The CDR3 has 14 residues. The V and J ends lost 10 bases and 5 bases respectively, with 20 bases between them. Germline V gene data show CDR1 as ENHRY and CDR2 as SYGVKD. CDR3 protein: CATSQRLGGETQYF. The CDR3 DNA reads as TGTGCCACATCGCAGCGACTAGGTGGGGAGACCCAGTACTTC.

V and J are TRBV7-8 and TRBJ1-1, with 7 bases fitting TRBD1. The V and J ends lost 4 bases and 4 bases, in that order; junction bases with no gene match: 9. This CDR3 has 15 residues. In germline, CDR1 is SGHVS, CDR2 FQNEAQ. The CDR3 coding sequence is TGTGCCAGCAGCTCCCAGTCTACAGGGGTCACTGAAGCTTTCTTT. The encoded protein is CASSSQSTGVTEAFF.

Only a few counts were recorded for this clonotype. J is TRBJ1-5 and V is TRBV6-5; D is uncertain. Trimming pared 4 bases from V and 5 bases from J, leaving 9 bases between. CDR1 and CDR2 from the germline V gene are MNHEY and SVGAGI. There are 13 residues in the CDR3. Here the CDR3 DNA reads TGTGCCAGCAGTTTGGGTAGGGATCAGCCCCAGCATTTT. Residues: CASSLGRDQPQHF.

V usage is TRBV5-4 and J usage is TRBJ1-3, with D hard to call. The CDR3 covers 14 residues. The germline CDR1 and CDR2 sequences are SGHNT and YYREEE (reference sequence). Trimming shortened V by 3 bases and J by 0 bases, and 7 bases separated the two germline ends. CDR3 coding DNA: TGTGCCAGCAGCTCCAAGGACTCTGGAAACACCATATATTTT. It yields the protein CASSSKDSGNTIYF.

V is TRBV19 and J is TRBJ2-7, with 9 bases aligning to TRBD1. Germline-derived CDR1 and CDR2 are LNHDA and SQIVND (reference sequence). V was clipped by 6 bases and J by 3 bases; unmatched bases: 3. This CDR3 spans 13 amino acids. DNA of the CDR3: TGTGCCAGTAGCCGACAGGGGGACTACGAGCAGTACTTC. As protein: CASSRQGDYEQYF.

The chain links TRBV12-3 or TRBV12-4 to TRBJ2-1; 9 bases line up with TRBD2. The V gene end was trimmed by 7 bases and the J gene end by 4 bases; junction bases not matched to a gene: 8. This CDR3 has 15 amino acids. CDR3 DNA sequence: TGTGCCAGCACCTTACGACTAGCGGAATACAATGAGCAGTTCTTC. Translated, it gives CASTLRLAEYNEQFF.

The genes are TRBV5-1 and TRBJ2-7; no clear D gene. Germline-derived CDR1 and CDR2 are SGHRS and YFSETQ. V was clipped by 4 bases and J by 6 bases, with 14 bases between them. CDR3 length: 13 amino acids. DNA for the CDR3: TGCGCCAGCAGCCCCGACCCGGCAGGCGAGCAGTACTTC. Translating gives CASSPDPAGEQYF.

This chain joins TRBV2 and TRBJ2-6, with unresolved D. This CDR3 region has 14 residues. Trimming cost V 5 bases and J 2 bases, with 7 bases left between them. CDR1 is SNHLY, CDR2 FYNNEI, per germline. In DNA form, the CDR3 reads TGTGCCAGCAGTTACTACACTGGGGCCAACGTCCTGACTTTC. It translates to CASSYYTGANVLTF.

The chain joins TRBV24-1 to TRBJ1-2, with 7 bases fitting TRBD1. Germline trimming cut 3 bases from V and 7 bases from J; bases unmatched to any gene: 1. CDR3 length: 12 residues. The germline V gene has CDR1 KGHDR and CDR2 SFDVKD. The CDR3 reads CATSDDRAGYTF. Here the CDR3 DNA reads TGTGCCACCAGTGATGACAGGGCTGGCTACACCTTC.

The CDR3 DNA reads TGTGCCAGCTCCCGGGGAGCGGGCCAAGGCGAGACCCAGTACTTC. As protein: CASSRGAGQGETQYF. This rearrangement joins TRBV2 to TRBJ2-5; tentative D call: TRBD2 (6 bases). This CDR3 region has 15 residues. V was cut by 8 bases and J by 5 bases, with 21 bases left in between. Germline CDR1 SNHLY, CDR2 FYNNEI.

This chain joins TRBV7-8 and TRBJ1-3; weak D call: TRBD1 (5 bases). With 2 bases removed from V and 0 bases from J, the gap between germline ends came to 14 bases. From germline, CDR1 is SGHVS and CDR2 FQNEAQ. The CDR3 covers 17 residues. In nucleotides, the CDR3 is TGTGCCAGCAGCTTATGGCAGGGCCCCCTCTCTGGAAACACCATATATTTT. This encodes CASSLWQGPLSGNTIYF.

The chain links TRBV6-6 to TRBJ2-5; D is ambiguous. Trimming shortened V by 8 bases and J by 4 bases, and 11 bases separated the two germline ends. The CDR3 is 12 amino acids. Per the germline V gene, CDR1 is MNHNY and CDR2 is SVGAGI (reference sequence). The CDR3 protein is CASCLDGETQYF. Here the CDR3 DNA reads TGTGCCAGCTGTCTTGACGGAGAGACCCAGTACTTC.

The chain joins TRBV30 to TRBJ1-2; D perhaps matches TRBD1 (5 bases). CDR3 size: 14 residues. Germline V lookup: CDR1 GTSNPN, CDR2 SVGIG (reference sequence). Deletions cut 2 bases from V and 8 bases from J, with 18 bases between. The CDR3 spells CAWSFPPRRDGYTF. The CDR3 coding sequence is TGTGCCTGGAGTTTTCCCCCCCGCAGGGACGGCTACACCTTC. The full variable domain, completed using reference TRBV30 and TRBJ1-2, is SQTIHQWPATLVQPVGSPLSLECTVEGTSNPNLYWYRQAAGRGLQLLFYSVGIGQISSEVPQNLSASRPQDRQFILSSKKLLLSDSGFYLCAWSFPPRRDGYTFGSGTRLTVV.

Only one count was recorded for this clonotype. This sequence joins TRBV11-2 and TRBJ2-2, with 7 bases fitting TRBD2. Germline-derived CDR1 and CDR2 are SGHAT and FQNNGV. V lost 1 base and J lost 1; bases outside the gene matches: 6. The CDR3 runs to 17 residues. CDR3 protein: CASSLARLAVNTGELFF. CDR3 DNA: TGTGCCAGCAGCTTAGCACGGCTAGCGGTGAACACCGGGGAGCTGTTTTTT.